The 32 T cell receptor beta chains reported below all come from one sample, sequenced in a study of CXCR3-negative and CXCR3-positive naive CD8 T cells. The authors prepared UMI-labeled TRB cDNA libraries by 5' RACE. Reanalyzing the 5' RACE reads, TCRdb keeps one entry per CDR3 protein, without DNA. The sample has tens of thousands of distinct CDR3 sequences, and its top ten clones hold roughly 10%. What was sequenced was memory CD8+ T cells from blood. Source of these receptors: a human donor in good health. Some clones in this sample may be carry-over from other donors' samples.

The CDR3 protein is CASSLFAVGPYEQYF. V and J are TRBV5-4 and TRBJ2-7. The CDR3 is 15 residues long. Looked up from germline, CDR1 is SGHNT and CDR2 is YYREEE (reference sequence).

The J gene is TRBJ2-3, the V gene TRBV7-8; the D call of TRBD2 rests on TCRdb alone, since no DNA is present to check it. The CDR3 totals 17 residues. Germline CDR1 is SGHVS and CDR2 is FQNEAQ. CDR3 sequence: CASSSRLAGEGADTQYF.

The chain links TRBV29-1 to TRBJ2-7; TCRdb indicates TRBD1, and absent DNA this call remains unverified. This CDR3 contains 11 residues. The germline CDR1 and CDR2 sequences are SQVTM and ANQGSEA. CDR3 in amino acids: CSVGTAYEQYF.

The genes are TRBV29-1 and TRBJ2-5; with no DNA, the TCRdb D assignment of TRBD1 cannot be verified. This CDR3 is 16 amino acids long. Germline V gene data show CDR1 as SQVTM and CDR2 as ANQGSEA. The CDR3 is CSVEDPRTGVQETQYF.

CDR3 sequence reads: CASAWADTQYF. This sequence joins TRBV11-2 and TRBJ2-3. The CDR3 sequence is 11 residues long. Germline assignment: CDR1 SGHAT and CDR2 FQNNGV.

V gene TRBV6-4 combines with J gene TRBJ2-2. The CDR3 spans 14 residues. Germline CDR1 and CDR2: MRHNA and SNTAGT. The CDR3 is CASSDDTNTGELFF.

The CDR3 sequence is CASSFNIWETTGDQETQYF. This chain uses TRBV7-9 with TRBJ2-5; TCRdb outputs TRBD1, but without DNA this stays unchecked. Germline CDR1 reads SEHNR; CDR2 reads FQNEAQ (reference sequence). This CDR3 has 19 amino acids. The variable domain in full, completed from reference TRBV7-9 and TRBJ2-5, reads DTGVSQNPRHKITKRGQNVTFRCDPISEHNRLYWYRQTLGQGPEFLTYFQNEAQLEKSRLLSDRFSAERPKGSFSTLEIQRTEQGDSAMYLCASSFNIWETTGDQETQYFGPGTRLLVL.

The chain uses TRBV4-3 and TRBJ2-1; TCRdb indicates TRBD1, and absent DNA this call remains unverified. The CDR3 loop spans 17 amino acids. The germline CDR1 and CDR2 sequences are LGHNA and YSLEER. The CDR3 loop reads CASSQDPPGQGLDEQFF.

The rearrangement uses TRBV6-2 or TRBV6-3 and TRBJ1-2. The CDR3 has 13 residues. Germline CDR1 is MNHEY and CDR2 is SVGEGT. The CDR3 here is CASRETANYGYTF.

The rearrangement links TRBV27 to TRBJ2-3. Per germline, CDR1 MNHEY and CDR2 SMNVEV (reference sequence). This CDR3 is built from 15 residues. CDR3 protein: CASRPNSPLADTQYF.

This chain joins TRBV15 and TRBJ1-2; absent DNA, TCRdb's TRBD1 call cannot be checked. Per germline, CDR1 LNHNV and CDR2 YYDKDF (reference sequence). CDR3 length: 16 amino acids. CDR3 protein: CATSRDWDDTFYGYTF. Full variable domain (rest looked up from reference TRBV15 and TRBJ1-2): DAMVIQNPRYQVTQFGKPVTLSCSQTLNHNVMYWYQQKSSQAPKLLFHYYDKDFNNEADTPDNFQSRRPNTSFCFLDIRSPGLGDTAMYLCATSRDWDDTFYGYTFGSGTRLTVV.

This chain's CDR3 is CASVQGTGALVDGYTF. The chain employs TRBV5-1 and TRBJ1-2; TCRdb names TRBD1, which stays unverified in the absence of DNA. This CDR3 is built from 16 residues. Looked up from germline, CDR1 is SGHRS and CDR2 is YFSETQ.

The rearrangement uses TRBV4-3 and TRBJ2-2; TCRdb's assignment of TRBD2 cannot be checked, as there is no DNA. This CDR3 contains 19 residues. Germline assignment: CDR1 LGHNA and CDR2 YSLEER. The CDR3 sequence is CASSQGRETGGANTGELFF.

V gene TRBV4-3 combines with J gene TRBJ2-7; TCRdb lists TRBD1, though no DNA is available to test this call. Germline V gene lookup returns CDR1 LGHNA and CDR2 YSLEER. CDR3 size: 13 residues. This CDR3 reads CASSDSYSYEQYF.

CDR3 residues: CSATGTDYNEQFF. The V gene is TRBV29-1, the J gene TRBJ2-1; TCRdb indicates TRBD1, and absent DNA this call remains unverified. Germline V gene data show CDR1 as SQVTM and CDR2 as ANQGSEA. This CDR3 spans 13 amino acids.

V usage is TRBV9 and J usage is TRBJ2-1; the TRBD2 assignment by TCRdb is unverifiable without DNA. This CDR3 has 15 residues. The germline V gene has CDR1 SGDLS and CDR2 YYNGEE. The CDR3 protein is CASSTDFSSYNEQFF.

The chain is built from TRBV20-1 and TRBJ2-3; TCRdb picks TRBD1, but there is no DNA to check that call. The germline V gene encodes CDR1 DFQATT and CDR2 SNEGSKA (reference sequence). The length of the CDR3 is 15 residues. The CDR3 protein is CSAPNQGWSTDTQYF.

The chain has TRBV5-1 and TRBJ2-1. CDR3 length: 14 residues. Germline loops: CDR1 SGHRS, CDR2 YFSETQ. The CDR3 is CASSLEAVHNEQFF. Looking up the rest from reference TRBV5-1 and TRBJ2-1 gives the full variable domain: KAGVTQTPRYLIKTRGQQVTLSCSPISGHRSVSWYQQTPGQGLQFLFEYFSETQRNKGNFPGRFSGRQFSNSRSEMNVSTLELGDSALYLCASSLEAVHNEQFFGPGTRLTVL.

CDR3 in amino acids: CASSQRLEETQYF. The gene calls are TRBV3-1 and TRBJ2-5; TCRdb's D call of TRBD2 is untestable without DNA. This CDR3 region has 13 residues. Germline CDR1 LGHDT, CDR2 YNNKEL (reference sequence).

The rearrangement uses TRBV7-2 and TRBJ2-7; TCRdb selects TRBD2, and the lack of DNA leaves this call unchecked. The CDR3 length is 15 residues. Germline V gene sequence: CDR1 SGHTA, CDR2 FQGNSA. CDR3 amino acids: CASSSLAGGPNEQYF.

The gene calls are TRBV12-3 or TRBV12-4 and TRBJ2-7; TCRdb names TRBD1, which stays unverified in the absence of DNA. CDR3 size: 14 residues. The CDR3 here is CASNDRDRGYEQYF.

V usage is TRBV29-1 and J usage is TRBJ1-1. This CDR3 has 11 residues. Germline CDR1 and CDR2: SQVTM and ANQGSEA. The CDR3 spells CSVSQNTEAFF.

The V gene is TRBV6-6, the J gene TRBJ2-5. The CDR3 consists of 13 residues. Germline loops: CDR1 MNHNY, CDR2 SVGAGI (reference sequence). This CDR3 reads CASSYREQETQYF.

This chain links TRBV7-6 with TRBJ2-1; absent DNA, TCRdb's TRBD1 call cannot be checked. This CDR3 is built from 19 residues. The germline V gene has CDR1 SGHVS and CDR2 FNYEAQ. The CDR3 sequence: CASSVRENLGQGYYNEQFF.

This chain joins TRBV20-1 and TRBJ2-7; TCRdb picks TRBD1, but there is no DNA to check that call. CDR1 is DFQATT, CDR2 SNEGSKA, per germline (reference sequence). This CDR3 comprises 14 residues. The CDR3 sequence: CSAIRGGDSSEQYF.

V usage is TRBV29-1 and J usage is TRBJ2-2. Germline V gene sequence: CDR1 SQVTM, CDR2 ANQGSEA. The CDR3 consists of 12 residues. Here the CDR3 reads CSVGSNTGELLF.

The V call is TRBV20-1, the J call TRBJ2-7; TCRdb reports TRBD1, a call that lacks DNA to check it against. This CDR3 comprises 14 residues. Germline V gene data show CDR1 as DFQATT and CDR2 as SNEGSKA (reference sequence). CDR3 sequence: CSARTGGHAYEQYF.

This sequence joins TRBV20-1 and TRBJ2-2; TCRdb calls TRBD2, which cannot be checked without DNA. The length of the CDR3 is 15 residues. Germline V gene sequence: CDR1 DFQATT, CDR2 SNEGSKA (reference sequence). The CDR3 sequence: CSAAPSGGEVGELFF.

The V and J genes are TRBV11-2 and TRBJ2-5. The CDR3 runs 13 residues. Germline V gene lookup returns CDR1 SGHAT and CDR2 FQNNGV. The CDR3 sequence is CASSLVRMETQYF.

This clonotype registers medium-sized by frequency. The V and J genes are TRBV4-3 and TRBJ2-7; the D call of TRBD2 rests on TCRdb alone, since no DNA is present to check it. Germline CDR1 reads LGHNA; CDR2 reads YSLEER. The CDR3 extends over 16 amino acids. CDR3 in amino acids: CASSQRPTEGFDEQYF.

The J gene is TRBJ2-1, the V gene TRBV13. This CDR3 is built from 14 residues. Per germline, CDR1 PRHDT and CDR2 FYEKMQ (reference sequence). The CDR3 spells CASSLATVYNEQFF.

This chain connects TRBV4-3 to TRBJ2-7; there is no DNA to check the TCRdb D call of TRBD1. This CDR3 region has 14 residues. Germline CDR1 and CDR2: LGHNA and YSLEER. The chain's CDR3 is CASSQERGGYEQYF.